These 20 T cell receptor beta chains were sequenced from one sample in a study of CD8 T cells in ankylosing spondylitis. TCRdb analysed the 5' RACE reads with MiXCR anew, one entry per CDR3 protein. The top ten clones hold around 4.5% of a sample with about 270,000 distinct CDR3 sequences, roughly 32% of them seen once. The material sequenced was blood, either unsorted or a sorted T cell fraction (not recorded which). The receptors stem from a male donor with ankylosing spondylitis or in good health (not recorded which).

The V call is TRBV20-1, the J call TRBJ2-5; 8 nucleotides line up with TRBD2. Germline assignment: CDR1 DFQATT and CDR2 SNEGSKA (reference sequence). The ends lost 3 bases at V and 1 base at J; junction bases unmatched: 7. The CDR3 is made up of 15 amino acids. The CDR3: CSASTQRGRQETQYF. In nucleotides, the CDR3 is TGCAGTGCTAGTACCCAGCGGGGGCGCCAAGAGACCCAGTACTTC.

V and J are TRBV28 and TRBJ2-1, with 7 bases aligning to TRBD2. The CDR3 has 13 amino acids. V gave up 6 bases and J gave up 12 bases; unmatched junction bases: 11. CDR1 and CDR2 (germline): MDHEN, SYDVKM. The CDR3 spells CASSTTGLVVQFF. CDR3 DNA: TGTGCCAGCAGCACCACTGGACTAGTAGTGCAGTTCTTC.

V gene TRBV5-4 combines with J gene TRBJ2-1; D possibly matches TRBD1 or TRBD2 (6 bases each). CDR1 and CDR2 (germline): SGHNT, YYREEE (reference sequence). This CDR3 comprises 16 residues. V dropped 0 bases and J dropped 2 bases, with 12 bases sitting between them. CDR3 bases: TGTGCCAGCAGCTTGGGCATCGGGGGCCCCTACAATGAGCAGTTCTTC. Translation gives CASSLGIGGPYNEQFF.

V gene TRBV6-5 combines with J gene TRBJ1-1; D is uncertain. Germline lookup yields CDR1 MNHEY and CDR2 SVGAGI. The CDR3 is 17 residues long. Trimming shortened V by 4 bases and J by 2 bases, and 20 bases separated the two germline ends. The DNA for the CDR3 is TGTGCCAGCAGTTCGATACGGGCGGACTCCCCAAACACTGAAGCTTTCTTT. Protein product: CASSSIRADSPNTEAFF.

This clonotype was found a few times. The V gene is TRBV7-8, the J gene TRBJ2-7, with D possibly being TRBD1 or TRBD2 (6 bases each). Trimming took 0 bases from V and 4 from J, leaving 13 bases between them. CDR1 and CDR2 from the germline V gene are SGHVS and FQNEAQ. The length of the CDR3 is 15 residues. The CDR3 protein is CASSLAGGRGYEQYF. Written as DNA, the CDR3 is TGTGCCAGCAGCTTAGCAGGGGGGCGAGGGTACGAGCAGTACTTC.

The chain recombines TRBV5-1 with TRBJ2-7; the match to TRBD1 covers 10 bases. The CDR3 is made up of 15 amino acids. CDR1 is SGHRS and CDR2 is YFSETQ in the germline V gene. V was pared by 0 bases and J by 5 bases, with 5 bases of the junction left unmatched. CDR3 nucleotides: TGCGCCAGCAGCTTGGCGACAGGGGGCTTGGACGAGCAGTACTTC. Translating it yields CASSLATGGLDEQYF.

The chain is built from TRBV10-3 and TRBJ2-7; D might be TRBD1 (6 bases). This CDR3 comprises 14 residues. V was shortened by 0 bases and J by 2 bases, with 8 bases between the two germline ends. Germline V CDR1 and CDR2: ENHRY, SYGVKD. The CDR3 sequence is CAISESRDTYEQYF. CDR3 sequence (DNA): TGTGCCATCAGTGAGTCACGGGACACCTACGAGCAGTACTTC.

The CDR3 protein is CSARRPIDLPSPLHF. CDR3 nucleotide sequence: TGCAGTGCTAGAAGGCCTATAGACCTCCCTTCACCCCTCCACTTT. This sequence joins TRBV20-1 and TRBJ1-6; D call uncertain. Deletions cut 2 bases from V and 9 bases from J, with 17 bases between. The CDR3 sequence is 15 residues long. Per germline, CDR1 DFQATT and CDR2 SNEGSKA (reference sequence).

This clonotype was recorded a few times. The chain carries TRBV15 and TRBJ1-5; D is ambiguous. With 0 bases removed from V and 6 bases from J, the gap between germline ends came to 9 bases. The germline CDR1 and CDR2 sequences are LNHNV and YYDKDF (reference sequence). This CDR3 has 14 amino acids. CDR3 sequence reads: CATSRDGFSQPQHF. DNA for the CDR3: TGTGCCACCAGCAGAGACGGGTTTAGTCAGCCCCAGCATTTT.

The CDR3 loop is CASSFDEMNTEAFF. CDR3 nucleotide sequence: TGTGCCAGCAGCTTTGACGAAATGAACACTGAAGCTTTCTTT. The V call is TRBV5-6, the J call TRBJ1-1; D is uncertain. V was shortened by 2 bases and J by 0 bases, with 8 bases between the two germline ends. This CDR3 contains 14 residues. Germline V gene data show CDR1 as SGHDT and CDR2 as YYEEEE.

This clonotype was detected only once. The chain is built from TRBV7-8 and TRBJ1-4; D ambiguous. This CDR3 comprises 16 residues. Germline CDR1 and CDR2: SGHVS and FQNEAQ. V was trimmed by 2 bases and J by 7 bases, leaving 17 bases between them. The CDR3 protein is CASSLRARGYAEKLFF. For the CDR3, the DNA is TGTGCCAGCAGCTTAAGGGCGCGGGGATATGCTGAAAAACTGTTTTTT.

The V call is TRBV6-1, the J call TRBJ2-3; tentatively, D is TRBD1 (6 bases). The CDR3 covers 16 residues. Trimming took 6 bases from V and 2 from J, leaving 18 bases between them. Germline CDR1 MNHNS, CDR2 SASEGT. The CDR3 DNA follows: TGTGCCAGCAGCTCAATCGGACAGTTTCACACAGATACGCAGTATTTT. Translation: CASSSIGQFHTDTQYF.

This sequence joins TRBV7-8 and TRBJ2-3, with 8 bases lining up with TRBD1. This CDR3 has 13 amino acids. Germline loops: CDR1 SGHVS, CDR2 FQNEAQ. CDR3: CASQGEVADTQYF. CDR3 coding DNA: TGTGCGTCACAGGGGGAGGTGGCAGATACGCAGTATTTT.

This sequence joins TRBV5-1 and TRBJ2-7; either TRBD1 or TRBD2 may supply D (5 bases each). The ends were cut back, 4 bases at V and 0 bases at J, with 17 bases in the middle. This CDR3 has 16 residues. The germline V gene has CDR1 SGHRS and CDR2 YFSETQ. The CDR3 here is CASSPPRGSLSYEQYF. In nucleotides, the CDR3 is TGCGCCAGCAGCCCACCTCGGGGCTCCCTCTCCTACGAGCAGTACTTC. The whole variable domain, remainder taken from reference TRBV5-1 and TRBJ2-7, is KAGVTQTPRYLIKTRGQQVTLSCSPISGHRSVSWYQQTPGQGLQFLFEYFSETQRNKGNFPGRFSGRQFSNSRSEMNVSTLELGDSALYLCASSPPRGSLSYEQYFGPGTRLTVT.

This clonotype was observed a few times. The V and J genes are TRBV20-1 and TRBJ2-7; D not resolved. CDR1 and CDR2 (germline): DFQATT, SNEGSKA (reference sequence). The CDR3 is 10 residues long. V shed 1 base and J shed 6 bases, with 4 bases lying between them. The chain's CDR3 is CSARGVEQYF. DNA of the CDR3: TGCAGTGCTAGAGGTGTCGAGCAGTACTTC.

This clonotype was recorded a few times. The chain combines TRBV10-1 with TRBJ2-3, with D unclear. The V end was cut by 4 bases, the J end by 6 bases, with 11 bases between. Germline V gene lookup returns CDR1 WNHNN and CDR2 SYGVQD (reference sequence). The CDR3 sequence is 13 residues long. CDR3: CASSVYRTDTQYF. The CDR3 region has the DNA TGCGCCAGCAGTGTTTACAGAACGGATACGCAGTATTTT.

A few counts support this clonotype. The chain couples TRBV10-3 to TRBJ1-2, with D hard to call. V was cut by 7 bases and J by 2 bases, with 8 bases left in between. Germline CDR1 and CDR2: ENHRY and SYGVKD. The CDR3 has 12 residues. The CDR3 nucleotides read TGTGCCATCAAACACCCCAACTATGGCTACACCTTC. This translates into CAIKHPNYGYTF.

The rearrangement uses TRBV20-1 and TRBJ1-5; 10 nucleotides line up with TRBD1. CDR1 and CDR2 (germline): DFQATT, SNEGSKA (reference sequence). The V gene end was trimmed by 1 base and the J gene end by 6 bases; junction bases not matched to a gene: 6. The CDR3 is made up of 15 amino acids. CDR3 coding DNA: TGCAGTGCTAGAGCTGGGACAGGGGAAGGTCAGCCCCAGCATTTT. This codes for CSARAGTGEGQPQHF.

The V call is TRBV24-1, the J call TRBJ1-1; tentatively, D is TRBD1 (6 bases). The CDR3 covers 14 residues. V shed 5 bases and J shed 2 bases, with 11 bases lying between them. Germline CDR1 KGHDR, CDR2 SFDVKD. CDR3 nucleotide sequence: TGTGCCACCAGTGCCGGGACACCCAACACTGAAGCTTTCTTT. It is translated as CATSAGTPNTEAFF.

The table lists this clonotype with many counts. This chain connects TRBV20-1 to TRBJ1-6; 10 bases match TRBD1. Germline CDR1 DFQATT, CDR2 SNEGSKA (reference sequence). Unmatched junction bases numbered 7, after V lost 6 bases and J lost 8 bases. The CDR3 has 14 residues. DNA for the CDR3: TGCAGTGCGATGGAGACAGGGGGCCATTCACCCCTCCACTTT. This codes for CSAMETGGHSPLHF.